The 3 T cell receptor beta chains below come from one sample, sequenced in a study of blood T cell repertoires in COVID-19 (dated by TCRdb to the early 2020s). Preparation of the library involved the immunoSEQ multiplex PCR assay. The table was pulled from immuneACCESS by TCRdb, which kept in-frame rearrangements only. Such tables lose some clones; where checked, under half of the loss comes from unresolved V genes, and the rest has no known cause. In all, the sample holds over 200,000 clones, and about four fifths of those were seen once. The ten top clones hold 12% of the sample. Sequencing used peripheral blood. The source is a woman aged 40 to 50 with acute or convalescent COVID-19.

The chain recombines TRBV18 with TRBJ2-7; perhaps TRBD2 as D (5 bases). Trimming stripped 2 bases from V and 3 bases from J, with 14 bases between. The germline V gene has CDR1 KGHSH and CDR2 LQKENI. The CDR3 length is 15 residues. The CDR3 region is CASSPNSGIYYEQYF. DNA for the CDR3: TGTGCCAGCTCACCAAACTCCGGGATTTACTACGAGCAGTACTTC. Variable domain in full (rest from reference TRBV18 and TRBJ2-7): NAGVMQNPRHLVRRRGQEARLRCSPMKGHSHVYWYRQLPEEGLKFMVYLQKENIIDESGMPKERFSAEFPKEGPSILRIQQVVRGDSAAYFCASSPNSGIYYEQYFGPGTRLTVT.

V and J are TRBV9 and TRBJ2-1; 10 bases fit TRBD2. Losses at the gene ends were 0 bases for V and 7 bases for J; bases not matched to a gene: 4. This CDR3 spans 15 amino acids. The germline gives CDR1 SGDLS, CDR2 YYNGEE. This chain's CDR3 is CASSVAGLAANEQFF. In DNA, the CDR3 is TGTGCCAGCAGCGTAGCCGGACTAGCGGCAAATGAGCAGTTCTTC.

The chain has TRBV2 and TRBJ1-2; possible D gene TRBD1, 6 bases. The CDR3 loop spans 12 amino acids. Deletions cut 8 bases from V and 8 bases from J, with 15 bases between. Germline loops: CDR1 SNHLY, CDR2 FYNNEI. CDR3 in DNA: TGTGCCAGCTCACTTGTACAGGGAGGCTACACCTTC. Amino acid sequence: CASSLVQGGYTF.